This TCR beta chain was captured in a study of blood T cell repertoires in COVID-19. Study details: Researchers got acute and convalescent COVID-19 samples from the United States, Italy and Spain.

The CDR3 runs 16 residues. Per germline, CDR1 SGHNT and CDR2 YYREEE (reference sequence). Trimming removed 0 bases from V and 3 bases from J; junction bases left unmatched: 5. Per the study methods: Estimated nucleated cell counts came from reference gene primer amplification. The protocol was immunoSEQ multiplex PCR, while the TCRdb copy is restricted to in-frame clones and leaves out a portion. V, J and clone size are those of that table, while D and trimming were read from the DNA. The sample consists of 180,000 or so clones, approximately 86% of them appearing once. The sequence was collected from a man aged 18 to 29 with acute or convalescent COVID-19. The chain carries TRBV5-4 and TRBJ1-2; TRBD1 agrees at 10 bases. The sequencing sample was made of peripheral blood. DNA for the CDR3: TGTGCCAGCAGCTTGGGGACAGGGGGGTCAGACTATGGCTACACCTTC. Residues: CASSLGTGGSDYGYTF. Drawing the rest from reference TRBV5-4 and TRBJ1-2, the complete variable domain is ETGVTQSPTHLIKTRGQQVTLRCSSQSGHNTVSWYQQALGQGPQFIFQYYREEENGRGNFPPRFSGLQFPNYSSELNVNALELDDSALYLCASSLGTGGSDYGYTFGSGTRLTVV.